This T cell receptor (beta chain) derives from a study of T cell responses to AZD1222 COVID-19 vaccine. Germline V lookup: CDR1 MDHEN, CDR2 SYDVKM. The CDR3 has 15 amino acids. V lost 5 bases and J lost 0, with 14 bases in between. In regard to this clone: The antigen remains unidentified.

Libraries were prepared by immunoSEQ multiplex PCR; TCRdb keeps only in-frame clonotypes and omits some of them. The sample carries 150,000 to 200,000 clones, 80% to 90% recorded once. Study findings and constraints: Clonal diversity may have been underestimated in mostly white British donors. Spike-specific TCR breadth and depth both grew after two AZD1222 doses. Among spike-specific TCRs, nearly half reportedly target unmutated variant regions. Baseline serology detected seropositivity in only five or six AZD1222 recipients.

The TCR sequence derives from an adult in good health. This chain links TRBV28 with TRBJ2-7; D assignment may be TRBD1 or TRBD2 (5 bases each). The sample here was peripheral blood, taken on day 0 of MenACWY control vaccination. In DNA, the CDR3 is TGTGCCAGCAGTCGACCTGAGGGGTTCTCCTACGAGCAGTACTTC. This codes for CASSRPEGFSYEQYF.